The clone carrying this TCR beta chain was seen just once. As processed by the authors: Researchers report that nucleated cell counts were estimated from reference gene primer amplification. Some clones are missing from TCRdb's copy, which holds only in-frame ones; the method was immunoSEQ multiplex PCR. The DNA gave D and trimming, while V, J and clone size come from that table. The table lists roughly 320,000 clones, about 82% of them singletons. Germline-derived CDR1 and CDR2 are KGHSH and LQKENI. The CDR3 has 14 amino acids. J was trimmed by 6 bases and V by 3 bases; bases with no gene match: 8. This specimen belongs to a study of blood T cell repertoires in COVID-19. As for the study in general: Some COVID-19 samples were acute and others convalescent; all came from the United States, Italy and Spain. From T cells, B-cell-depleted T cells, or PBMCs came the material, which was cDNA or gDNA.

The chain combines TRBV18 with TRBJ2-7; 7 bases align to TRBD1. Sequenced input: peripheral blood. This TCR was recovered from a human donor in a cohort sampled during active COVID-19. CDR3 bases: TGTGCCAGCTCACCGCCGACAGGGCTGGGCGAGCAGTACTTC. This translates into CASSPPTGLGEQYF.